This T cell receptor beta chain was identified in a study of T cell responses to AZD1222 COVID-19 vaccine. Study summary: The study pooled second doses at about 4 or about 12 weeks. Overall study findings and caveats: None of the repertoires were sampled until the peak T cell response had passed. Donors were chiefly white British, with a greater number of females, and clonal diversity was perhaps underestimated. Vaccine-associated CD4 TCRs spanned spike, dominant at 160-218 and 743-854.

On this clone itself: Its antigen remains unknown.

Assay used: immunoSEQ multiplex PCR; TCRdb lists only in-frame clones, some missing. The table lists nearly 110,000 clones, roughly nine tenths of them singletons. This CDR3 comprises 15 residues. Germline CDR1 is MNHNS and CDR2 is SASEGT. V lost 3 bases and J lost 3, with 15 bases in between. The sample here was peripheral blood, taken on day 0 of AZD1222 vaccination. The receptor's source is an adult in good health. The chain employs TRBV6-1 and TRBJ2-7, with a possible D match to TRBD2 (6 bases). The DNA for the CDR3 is TGTGCCAGCAGTGAGTGGGGGACTGACAGCTACGAGCAGTACTTC. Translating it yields CASSEWGTDSYEQYF.